The 7 T cell receptor beta chains below all came from one sample that was sequenced in a study of CD8 T cells in ankylosing spondylitis. Study-wide results and caveats: Seven to nine highly homologous variants formed a TCR beta motif that appeared characteristic of ankylosing spondylitis blood.

No cognate antigen is known for these TCRs. MiXCR, applied by TCRdb to the 5' RACE reads, yields one record per CDR3 protein. Among a few hundred thousand distinct CDR3 sequences listed, roughly 13% were seen once. The source material was blood, either unsorted or a sorted T cell fraction (not recorded which). These receptors came from a male donor with ankylosing spondylitis.

The DNA for the CDR3 is TGCGCCAGCAGTGAAGTCCTCTACGAGCAGTACTTC. It specifies CASSEVLYEQYF. The chain is built from TRBV10-2 and TRBJ2-7, with unresolved D. The CDR3 is 12 residues long. The germline V gene encodes CDR1 WSHSY and CDR2 SAAADI. V was trimmed by 3 bases and J by 3 bases, leaving 6 bases between them.

This clonotype was found a few times. The chain employs TRBV5-1 and TRBJ2-5, with unresolved D. This CDR3 is 13 amino acids long. The V and J ends lost 3 bases and 0 bases respectively, with 6 bases between them. Germline CDR1 reads SGHRS; CDR2 reads YFSETQ. CDR3 sequence: CASSYGNQETQYF. For the CDR3, the DNA is TGCGCCAGCAGCTACGGTAACCAAGAGACCCAGTACTTC.

This rearrangement joins TRBV7-9 to TRBJ2-5, with 12 bases aligning to TRBD2. V lost 5 bases and J lost 2; bases outside the gene matches: 3. The CDR3 runs 15 residues. Germline CDR1 SEHNR, CDR2 FQNEAQ (reference sequence). CDR3 bases: TGTGCCAGCAGCAGGACTAGCGGGGTACAAGAGACCCAGTACTTC. Translated, it gives CASSRTSGVQETQYF.

The V call is TRBV12-3 or TRBV12-4, the J call TRBJ2-7; 14 nucleotides align to TRBD2. V trimming: 8 bases; J trimming: 6 bases; junction bases outside the gene matches: 6. The CDR3 runs to 14 residues. CDR3 nucleotides: TGTGCCAGCGGGGGACTAGCGGGAGTGTCCGAGCAGTACTTC. Translating it yields CASGGLAGVSEQYF.

This clonotype was picked up a small number of times. The chain carries TRBV6-6 and TRBJ2-5; D unclear. The CDR3 spans 12 residues. Trimming left V 6 bases short and J 1 base short, with 6 bases between. The germline V gene has CDR1 MNHNY and CDR2 SVGAGI (reference sequence). CDR3 nucleotide sequence: TGTGCCAGCAGGACTTCCCAAGAGACCCAGTACTTC. Protein product: CASRTSQETQYF.

This rearrangement joins TRBV20-1 to TRBJ1-2; weak D call: TRBD1 (6 bases). The V gene lost 7 bases and the J gene lost 7 bases, with 13 bases spanning the gap. This CDR3 is built from 11 residues. Germline assignment: CDR1 DFQATT and CDR2 SNEGSKA (reference sequence). The CDR3 loop reads CSGTTGLGYTF. Here the CDR3 DNA reads TGCAGTGGCACAACAGGGCTTGGCTACACCTTC.

CDR3 in amino acids: CSVGPGEVEAFF. The CDR3 DNA is TGCAGCGTTGGGCCCGGGGAGGTTGAAGCTTTCTTT. This chain links TRBV29-1 with TRBJ1-1; D is unclear. Germline V gene data show CDR1 as SQVTM and CDR2 as ANQGSEA. This CDR3 spans 12 amino acids. Trimming removed 4 bases from V and 7 bases from J, with 13 bases in between.